The sequence of this TCR beta chain was determined in a study of T-cell reconstitution after alpha-beta-depleted transplantation in children. General observations from the study: Roughly two months post-transplant, alpha-beta T cells reportedly originated from several hundred graft clones that had expanded.

This CDR3 contains 15 residues. Germline values: CDR1 LGHNA, CDR2 YNFKEQ. Trimming shortened V by 4 bases and J by 2 bases, and 14 bases separated the two germline ends. Preparing the TCRbeta library involved the use of unique molecular identifiers. TCRdb analysed the PCR reads with MiXCR anew, one entry per CDR3 protein. Altogether approximately 47,000 distinct CDR3 sequences are present, around 53% being singletons, with the ten largest covering about two fifths. As for this clonotype: No antigen is known for it.

The clonotype comes from a boy under three years old with SCID, due to receive a stem cell transplant. The specimen comprised peripheral blood, sampled before TCRalphabeta/CD19-depleted stem cell transplant. V is TRBV4-2 and J is TRBJ2-5, with TRBD2 as a possible D gene (7 bases). The CDR3 region is CASSPSRGGQETQYF. CDR3 DNA: TGTGCCAGCAGCCCCTCGAGGGGGGGGCAAGAGACCCAGTACTTC.